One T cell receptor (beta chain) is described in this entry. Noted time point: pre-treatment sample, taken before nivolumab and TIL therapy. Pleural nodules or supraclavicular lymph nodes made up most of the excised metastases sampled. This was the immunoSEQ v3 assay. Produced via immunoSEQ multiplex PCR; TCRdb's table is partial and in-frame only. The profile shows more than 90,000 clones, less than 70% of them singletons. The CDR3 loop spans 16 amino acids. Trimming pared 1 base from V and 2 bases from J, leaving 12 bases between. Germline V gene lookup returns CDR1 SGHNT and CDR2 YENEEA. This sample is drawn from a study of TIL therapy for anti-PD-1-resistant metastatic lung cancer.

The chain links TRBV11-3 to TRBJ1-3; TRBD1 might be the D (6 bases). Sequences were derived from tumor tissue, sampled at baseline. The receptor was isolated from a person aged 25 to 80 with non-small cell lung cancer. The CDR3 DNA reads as TGTGCCAGCAGCTTAGGCTCAGGGGCTACTGGAAACACCATATATTTT. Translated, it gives CASSLGSGATGNTIYF.